These 18 T cell receptor beta chains were sequenced from one sample in a study of beta chain features in type 1 diabetes. Isolated RNA was reverse transcribed in full, so expressed TCRB transcripts were sequenced. Data came from immunoSEQ multiplex PCR; TCRdb stores just in-frame clones and leaves some out. The sample carries 150,000 to 160,000 clones, approximately 12% recorded once. Sequencing input: central memory CD4+ T cells from blood. All receptors come from a young man in good health.

The chain couples TRBV30 to TRBJ1-1; weak D call: TRBD1 (5 bases). CDR1 and CDR2 from the germline V gene are GTSNPN and SVGIG (reference sequence). This CDR3 is 13 amino acids long. Trimming shortened V by 3 bases and J by 1 base, and 9 bases separated the two germline ends. The CDR3 region is CAWSIGGNTEAFF. CDR3 DNA sequence: TGTGCCTGGAGCATTGGGGGGAACACTGAAGCTTTCTTT.

In nucleotides, the CDR3 is TGTGCCAGCAGCTTGGAGCAGGGGACCACCCAGTACTTC. Its protein product is CASSLEQGTTQYF. V usage is TRBV5-6 and J usage is TRBJ2-5; D is perhaps TRBD1 (6 bases). The CDR3 is 13 residues long. From germline, CDR1 is SGHDT and CDR2 YYEEEE. V was clipped by 0 bases and J by 8 bases, with 11 bases between them.

V is TRBV12-5 and J is TRBJ2-2; D gene ambiguous. The CDR3 covers 17 residues. CDR1 is LGHNT, CDR2 FRNRAP, per germline. The ends were cut back, 1 base at V and 3 bases at J, with 15 bases in the middle. CDR3 loop: CASGLGLGLKDTGELFF. DNA for the CDR3: TGTGCTAGTGGTTTGGGGCTAGGGTTAAAGGACACCGGGGAGCTGTTTTTT.

This clone came up a few times. The J gene is TRBJ2-2, the V gene TRBV27, with 8 bases fitting TRBD2. Germline-derived CDR1 and CDR2 are MNHEY and SMNVEV (reference sequence). After removal of 8 bases from V and 5 bases from J, the junction contained 10 bases not matched to a gene. The CDR3 runs to 15 residues. CDR3 sequence (DNA): TGTGCCAGCGAGGGAACTAGCGGATCAACCGGGGAGCTGTTTTTT. Encoded protein: CASEGTSGSTGELFF.

The chain uses TRBV6-5 and TRBJ2-5, with D maybe TRBD2 (6 bases). Germline-derived CDR1 and CDR2 are MNHEY and SVGAGI. Trimming left V 5 bases short and J 14 bases short, with 15 bases between. The CDR3 spans 11 residues. The CDR3 sequence is CASSEALASYF. Written as DNA, the CDR3 is TGTGCCAGCAGTGAAGCCCTAGCGTCATACTTC.

This chain links TRBV4-1 with TRBJ2-5; tentatively, D is TRBD1 (7 bases). V lost 0 bases, J lost 4 bases, and 15 bases lay in between. This CDR3 has 16 amino acids. In germline, CDR1 is MGHRA, CDR2 YSYEKL. CDR3 coding DNA: TGCGCCAGCAGCCAAGATCTGGCAGGGGGGCGAGAGACCCAGTACTTC. Its protein is CASSQDLAGGRETQYF.

This sequence joins TRBV30 and TRBJ1-5; perhaps TRBD1 as D (5 bases). V lost 0 bases and J lost 3, with 12 bases in between. There are 15 residues in the CDR3. Germline V gene data show CDR1 as GTSNPN and CDR2 as SVGIG (reference sequence). The CDR3 reads CAWSVHGGYNQPQHF. Here the CDR3 DNA reads TGTGCCTGGAGTGTACACGGGGGGTACAATCAGCCCCAGCATTTT.

The chain is built from TRBV10-3 and TRBJ2-7, with D tentatively TRBD2 (7 bases). V was clipped by 0 bases and J by 6 bases, with 12 bases between them. Germline CDR1 and CDR2: ENHRY and SYGVKD. This CDR3 has 14 residues. The CDR3 loop reads CAISESLRGGEQYF. The DNA of the CDR3 is TGTGCCATCAGTGAGTCCCTGAGGGGGGGCGAGCAGTACTTC.

This clone was counted a few times. The genes are TRBV19 and TRBJ2-4; D is perhaps TRBD1 (6 bases). This CDR3 is built from 13 residues. Per the germline V gene, CDR1 is LNHDA and CDR2 is SQIVND (reference sequence). Trimming pared 5 bases from V and 2 bases from J, leaving 7 bases between. CDR3 nucleotide sequence: TGTGCCAGTAGTCAGGGGCCCAAAAACATTCAGTACTTC. The encoded protein is CASSQGPKNIQYF. The whole variable domain, filled in from reference TRBV19 and TRBJ2-4, reads DGGITQSPKYLFRKEGQNVTLSCEQNLNHDAMYWYRQDPGQGLRLIYYSQIVNDFQKGDIAEGYSVSREKKESFPLTVTSAQKNPTAFYLCASSQGPKNIQYFGAGTRLSVL.

CDR3 loop: CASSWSGTSGFNEQFF. The CDR3 DNA sequence: TGTGCCAGCAGTTGGTCCGGGACTAGCGGATTCAATGAGCAGTTCTTC. The chain couples TRBV6-6 to TRBJ2-1; 11 nucleotides match TRBD2. The CDR3 is 16 amino acids. V lost 4 bases to trimming and J lost 6 bases; unmatched junction nucleotides: 8. Germline V gene data show CDR1 as MNHNY and CDR2 as SVGAGI (reference sequence).

Of note for this clone: A read error may account for a junction end that differs from germline. The chain links TRBV7-2 to TRBJ2-4; 8 bases match TRBD2. This CDR3 contains 12 residues. CDR1 and CDR2 (germline): SGHTA, FQGNSA. CDR3 sequence: CASSLEVGLARF. CDR3 in DNA: TGTGCCAGCAGCTTAGAAGTCGGACTAGCTCGCTTC. Variable domain in full (rest from reference TRBV7-2 and TRBJ2-4): GAGVSQSPSNKVTEKGKDVELRCDPISGHTALYWYRQSLGQGLEFLIYFQGNSAPDKSGLPSDRFSAERTGGSVSTLTIQRTQQEDSAVYLCASSLEVGLARFGAGTRLSVL.

This clone was seen more than once but under ten times. V usage is TRBV5-1 and J usage is TRBJ2-3; D gene uncertain. Germline assignment: CDR1 SGHRS and CDR2 YFSETQ. The ends were cut back, 0 bases at V and 3 bases at J, with 8 bases in the middle. This CDR3 has 14 residues. The CDR3, as DNA: TGCGCCAGCAGCTTGGAGGGATCTACAGATACGCAGTATTTT. Protein: CASSLEGSTDTQYF. The full variable domain, with the rest looked up from reference TRBV5-1 and TRBJ2-3, is KAGVTQTPRYLIKTRGQQVTLSCSPISGHRSVSWYQQTPGQGLQFLFEYFSETQRNKGNFPGRFSGRQFSNSRSEMNVSTLELGDSALYLCASSLEGSTDTQYFGPGTRLTVL.

This clone was observed a few times. The V and J genes are TRBV2 and TRBJ2-5, with D possibly matching TRBD1 (6 bases). The V end was cut by 5 bases, the J end by 0 bases, with 10 bases between. The CDR3 is 14 residues long. The germline gives CDR1 SNHLY, CDR2 FYNNEI. The CDR3 DNA reads as TGTGCCAGCAGTTATACAGGGAACCAAGAGACCCAGTACTTC. Residues: CASSYTGNQETQYF.

This clone was observed a few times. The CDR3 DNA reads TGTGCCAGCTCACCTCGAGACCGGGCCGCCTACGAGCAGTACTTC. As protein: CASSPRDRAAYEQYF. The V and J genes are TRBV18 and TRBJ2-7, with D unresolved. Per germline, CDR1 KGHSH and CDR2 LQKENI. V was shortened by 3 bases and J by 2 bases, with 14 bases between the two germline ends. The CDR3 length is 15 residues.

This clone was observed a few times. Other nucleotide sequences from this sample produce the same CDR3. J is TRBJ2-1 and V is TRBV9; no clear D. The CDR3 extends over 13 amino acids. Germline V gene data show CDR1 as SGDLS and CDR2 as YYNGEE. The V end lost 2 bases, the J end lost 4 bases, and 7 bases lay between the germline ends. CDR3 sequence reads: CASSVAGYNEQFF. As DNA, the CDR3 is TGTGCCAGCAGCGTGGCAGGATACAATGAGCAGTTCTTC.

This clone was seen at least ten times. The V gene is TRBV7-9, the J gene TRBJ2-1; D not resolved. Deletions cut 2 bases from V and 10 bases from J, with 6 bases between. Germline CDR1 and CDR2: SEHNR and FQNEAQ (reference sequence). This CDR3 is 11 amino acids long. CDR3 loop: CASSLIREQFF. Written as DNA, the CDR3 is TGTGCCAGCAGCTTAATCAGGGAGCAGTTCTTC.

The chain uses TRBV30 and TRBJ2-5; maybe TRBD1 (6 bases). Germline V gene lookup returns CDR1 GTSNPN and CDR2 SVGIG (reference sequence). Trimming pared 1 base from V and 11 bases from J, leaving 11 bases between. The CDR3 sequence is 11 residues long. The CDR3 nucleotides read TGTGCCTGGAGTGGGGGACACCCACAGTACTTC. Protein product: CAWSGGHPQYF.

The rearrangement uses TRBV25-1 and TRBJ2-3; no clear D. Germline V gene sequence: CDR1 MGHDK, CDR2 SYGVNS. Trimming took 1 base from V and 2 from J, leaving 10 bases between them. The CDR3 is 15 amino acids. The DNA for the CDR3 is TGTGCCAGCAGTGAATCCAGGACCTCCACAGATACGCAGTATTTT. Its protein is CASSESRTSTDTQYF.